This T cell receptor beta chain originates from a study of cytotoxic CD8 clonotypes in ibrutinib-treated CLL. Study context: Across the patients, 10 to 12 were relapsed/refractory, roughly 14 treatment-naive and 17 to 18 IGHV unmutated. Findings and limits, study-wide: Baseline clonality was higher than in age-matched healthy donors and moved in step with circulating CD8+ T-cell counts. Treatment saw public clonotypes, which were uncommon, either contract or stay stable.

Remarks on this clone: Its antigen is not known.

Method: immunoSEQ multiplex PCR; TCRdb's copy keeps in-frame clones and lacks some. The table lists tens of thousands of clones, around 81% of them singletons. The sequencing here drew on PBMCs, taken at disease progression, from a patient treated with ibrutinib. The source is a human donor with chronic lymphocytic leukemia.

The DNA of the CDR3 is TGTGCCAGCAGTGAATACGGGACAGTCCTTACTTCACCCCTCCACTTT. Translation gives CASSEYGTVLTSPLHF. The chain employs TRBV25-1 and TRBJ1-6; 7 nucleotides line up with TRBD1. Trimming took 0 bases from V and 9 from J; bases not matched to a gene: 8. From germline, CDR1 is MGHDK and CDR2 SYGVNS. The CDR3 consists of 16 residues.